The 26 T cell receptor beta chains in this list originate from one sample, sequenced in a study of tumor-infiltrating lymphocytes in primary liver carcinoma. Priming with a constant-region primer yielded TCR beta cDNA from around 540 ng total RNA. Three nested multiplex PCR rounds, a slightly modified ARM-PCR, produced the libraries for TCR beta. PCR rounds one and two used TRBV1-TRBV30 forward primers with a C-beta reverse primer for 10 cycles each. TCRdb reprocessed the multiplex PCR reads via MiXCR and lists one record per CDR3 protein. Here the sample spans hundreds of thousands of distinct CDR3 sequences, nearly 60% being singletons. Unsorted whole blood supplied the blood RNA, and germline DNA was isolated too. Material for sequencing was peripheral blood. The receptors shown here come from a woman in her twenties or thirties with primary liver carcinoma and hepatitis B virus infection.

The chain uses TRBV10-2 and TRBJ2-1, with 10 nucleotides matching TRBD2. Germline V gene lookup returns CDR1 WSHSY and CDR2 SAAADI. This CDR3 contains 13 residues. Germline trimming cut 9 bases from V and 6 bases from J; bases unmatched to any gene: 5. The CDR3 coding sequence is TGCGCCAGTACACTAGCGGGGTTCAATGAGCAGTTCTTC. Translating it yields CASTLAGFNEQFF.

This clonotype was seen ten or more times. This chain joins TRBV4-1 and TRBJ2-7, with 8 bases aligning to TRBD1. J lost 9 bases, V lost 3 bases, and 19 bases had no gene match. CDR1 is MGHRA and CDR2 is YSYEKL in the germline V gene. This CDR3 is built from 17 residues. The CDR3 DNA reads TGCGCCAGCAGCCACTCCAATTCCCCAGGGGGCCTATTTTCGCAGTACTTC. Amino acid sequence: CASSHSNSPGGLFSQYF.

There are a few counts of this clonotype. This may come from a read error, since a much larger clone is one base off. This chain uses TRBV29-1 with TRBJ2-1; TRBD1 aligns across 8 bases. There are 14 residues in the CDR3. The germline V gene encodes CDR1 SQVTM and CDR2 ANQGSEA. The junction had 10 bases not matched to a gene; V was cut back by 4 bases and J by 8 bases. For the CDR3, the DNA is TGCAGCGTTGGCGGACAGGGATGGCATCATGAGCAGTTCTTC. It is translated as CSVGGQGWHHEQFF.

Of note for this clonotype: The conserved phenylalanine or tryptophan normally closing the CDR3 is absent here, so this likely arose from a read error. This chain links TRBV6-1 with TRBJ1-2; tentatively, D is TRBD1 (5 bases). The germline gives CDR1 MNHNS, CDR2 SASEGT. V lost 0 bases and J 4 bases, leaving 9 bases between the germline ends. CDR3 size: 14 residues. CDR3 sequence: CASSEAPTVYGYTL. CDR3 coding DNA: TGTGCCAGCAGTGAAGCTCCGACAGTCTATGGCTACACCTTA.

Of note for this clonotype: An end of the junction differs from the germline gene, which may be a read error. The chain employs TRBV11-2 and TRBJ2-3; D might be TRBD2 (5 bases). The length of the CDR3 is 13 residues. Per germline, CDR1 SGHAT and CDR2 FQNNGV. The CDR3 sequence: CAGSPVGRDRQYF. Written as DNA, the CDR3 is TGTGCCGGTAGCCCAGTGGGGAGAGATAGGCAGTATTTT.

This clonotype was observed at least ten times. This sequence joins TRBV11-2 and TRBJ2-2; 9 bases are a match to TRBD2. Germline V lookup: CDR1 SGHAT, CDR2 FQNNGV. V shed 5 bases, J shed 7 bases, and the junction held 8 bases outside the gene matches. The CDR3 is 15 amino acids. Here the CDR3 DNA reads TGTGCCAGCAGCCACTCGGCACTAGCGGGCGGGGAGCTGTTTTTT. Residues: CASSHSALAGGELFF.

Comment on this clonotype: No conserved phenylalanine or tryptophan is present at the end of the CDR3, so a read error is the likely explanation. The rearrangement links TRBV6-2 or TRBV6-3 to TRBJ2-7, with TRBD2 matching over 8 bases. Germline assignment: CDR1 MNHEY and CDR2 SVGEGT. Unmatched junction bases numbered 17, after V lost 4 bases and J lost 6 bases. This CDR3 is 17 amino acids long. The CDR3 is CASSFRISRLAGGEQYY. In DNA, the CDR3 is TGTGCCAGCAGTTTTCGAATATCGAGACTGGCGGGAGGCGAGCAGTACTAC.

This clonotype was recorded a few times. This chain uses TRBV6-2 or TRBV6-3 with TRBJ1-1; D is unclear. Germline V CDR1 and CDR2: MNHEY, SVGEGT. The CDR3 spans 13 residues. Trimming pared 6 bases from V and 0 bases from J, leaving 8 bases between. The CDR3 nucleotides are TGTGCCAGCAGACGACAAGTGAACACTGAAGCTTTCTTT. Translated, it gives CASRRQVNTEAFF.

This clonotype was counted a single time. Because it lacks the conserved phenylalanine or tryptophan at the end, this CDR3 is likely a read error. The DNA is left out, because the CDR3 cannot be placed on it with certainty; the CDR3 is given as TCRdb lists it. The chain joins TRBV6-6 to TRBJ2-7. Germline V gene sequence: CDR1 MNHNY, CDR2 SVGAGI (reference sequence). The CDR3 adds up to 14 amino acids, both ends counted. The CDR3 is CASSYSPEAVEQYL.

This clonotype was observed a handful of times. J is TRBJ1-3 and V is TRBV6-5; the D gene is possibly TRBD1 (6 bases). CDR1 is MNHEY and CDR2 is SVGAGI in the germline V gene. Trimming cost V 8 bases and J 0 bases, with 14 bases left between them. This CDR3 has 15 amino acids. The CDR3 region is CASWSRGYSGNTIYF. In nucleotides, the CDR3 is TGTGCCAGCTGGTCGAGGGGGTACTCTGGAAACACCATATATTTT.

The gene calls are TRBV6-5 and TRBJ2-7, with D tentatively TRBD1 (6 bases). The V end lost 10 bases, the J end lost 10 bases, and 38 bases lay between the germline ends. The CDR3 has 18 residues. Germline lookup yields CDR1 MNHEY and CDR2 SVGAGI. CDR3 loop: CATSPPGSRGRGLEAQYF. The CDR3 DNA sequence: TGTGCCACCTCCCCTCCGGGCTCTAGGGGGAGAGGATTAGAAGCTCAGTACTTC.

V is TRBV6-6 and J is TRBJ2-5, with TRBD1 as a possible D gene (5 bases). CDR1 is MNHNY, CDR2 SVGAGI, per germline (reference sequence). V shed 4 bases and J shed 4 bases, with 13 bases lying between them. The CDR3 loop spans 14 amino acids. The CDR3: CASSSSRVGETQYF. In nucleotides, the CDR3 is TGTGCCAGCAGTTCCTCCAGGGTCGGAGAGACCCAGTACTTC.

In this sample, this clonotype turned up many times. The chain employs TRBV11-2 and TRBJ1-2, with unresolved D. The V end lost 3 bases, the J end lost 3 bases, and 8 bases lay between the germline ends. The length of the CDR3 is 13 residues. CDR1 and CDR2 (germline): SGHAT, FQNNGV. As DNA, the CDR3 is TGTGCCAGCAGCTTCAACGGGGACTATGGCTACACCTTC. It yields the protein CASSFNGDYGYTF.

For this clonotype: A junction boundary mismatches the germline segment, possibly from a read error. V usage is TRBV12-3 or TRBV12-4 and J usage is TRBJ2-3; no clear D. The CDR3 length is 14 residues. CDR3 protein: CASSLRASTDTRYF. In DNA, the CDR3 is TGTGCCAGCAGTTTACGTGCTAGTACAGATACGCGGTATTTT.

This clonotype has only a few counts. This sequence joins TRBV15 and TRBJ2-3, with 7 bases lining up with TRBD2. V lost 3 bases, J lost 1 base, and 7 bases stayed unmatched. There are 16 residues in the CDR3. The V gene's germline CDR1 is LNHNV and CDR2 YYDKDF (reference sequence). CDR3 DNA: TGTGCCACCAGCAGGGACGCGGGGGTGGGCACAGATACGCAGTATTTT. This translates into CATSRDAGVGTDTQYF.

Concerning this clonotype: Since the CDR3 does not end with the conserved phenylalanine or tryptophan, this likely comes from a read error. The genes are TRBV6-2 or TRBV6-3 and TRBJ2-1; D is unclear. In germline, CDR1 is MNHEY, CDR2 SVGEGT. V was shortened by 5 bases and J by 0 bases, with 14 bases between the two germline ends. This CDR3 has 16 amino acids. CDR3 DNA: TGTGCCAGCAGTCCACACGTCGTCAGCTCCTACAATGAGCAGTTCTTA. It codes for CASSPHVVSSYNEQFL.

Concerning this clonotype itself: Being one base from a much bigger clone, this may be a read error. The chain uses TRBV4-3 and TRBJ2-2, with D unclear. The CDR3 totals 15 residues. From germline, CDR1 is LGHNA and CDR2 YSLEER. CDR3 nucleotide sequence: TGCGCCAGCAGCCAACGAGTGGGGAACACCTGGGAGCTGTTTTTT. Residues: CASSQRVGNTWELFF.

Concerning this clonotype itself: The conserved phenylalanine or tryptophan is not found at the CDR3 terminus, so this likely reflects a read error. This chain joins TRBV12-3 or TRBV12-4 and TRBJ2-7; no definite D call. The V and J ends lost 5 bases and 5 bases respectively, with 10 bases between them. CDR3 length: 12 amino acids. The CDR3 sequence is CASSLTRNEQYL. Here the CDR3 DNA reads TGTGCCAGCAGTCTGACGAGGAACGAGCAGTACCTC.

About this clonotype itself: One end of the junction varies from germline; a read error may be responsible. The rearrangement joins TRBV7-9 to TRBJ2-1; the match to TRBD2 covers 15 bases. This CDR3 is 19 amino acids long. The germline V gene encodes CDR1 SEHNR and CDR2 FQNEAQ (reference sequence). The DNA of the CDR3 is TGTGCCAGCAGCCCAGGACTAGGGGGACTAGCGGGAGGAATAAATGAGCAGCTCTTC. Its translation is CASSPGLGGLAGGINEQLF.

A few counts support this clonotype. The rearrangement uses TRBV7-8 and TRBJ1-2; D not resolved. Trimming removed 5 bases from V and 1 base from J, with 8 bases in between. Germline loops: CDR1 SGHVS, CDR2 FQNEAQ. The CDR3 runs 13 residues. DNA for the CDR3: TGTGCCAGCAGCACCGGGCTTAACTATGGCTACACCTTC. Protein: CASSTGLNYGYTF.

As regards this clonotype: This may stem from a read error, because a much larger clone lies one nucleotide away. The V gene is TRBV29-1, the J gene TRBJ1-2; D remains unclear. Looked up from germline, CDR1 is SQVTM and CDR2 is ANQGSEA. This CDR3 contains 13 residues. Trimming removed 3 bases at V and 8 bases at J, with 16 bases between. The CDR3 spells CSVDGVVERGYTF. In DNA, the CDR3 is TGCAGCGTTGACGGGGTTGTGGAGAGGGGCTACACCTTC.

CDR3 region: CASSRTGLGETQYF. The DNA for the CDR3 is TGCGCCAGCAGTAGGACAGGGCTTGGGGAGACCCAGTACTTC. This chain joins TRBV10-1 and TRBJ2-5; 8 bases line up with TRBD1. Germline V gene sequence: CDR1 WNHNN, CDR2 SYGVQD (reference sequence). J gave up 5 bases and V 5 bases, and 7 bases lay outside the gene matches. The CDR3 loop spans 14 amino acids.

This clonotype has only a few counts. A read error is possible here, since a much larger clone lies one base away. V is TRBV11-2 and J is TRBJ2-1; 9 bases are a match to TRBD2. The germline V gene has CDR1 SGHAT and CDR2 FQNNGV. CDR3 length: 18 residues. CDR3 bases: TGTGCCAACAGCTCCAACTGGGGGTATAGCGGGAGTGCTAGTGAGCAGTTCTTC. Protein sequence: CANSSNWGYSGSASEQFF.

In regard to this clonotype: A junction boundary mismatches the germline segment, possibly from a read error. J is TRBJ2-1 and V is TRBV29-1; 8 nucleotides agree with TRBD1. Per the germline V gene, CDR1 is SQVTM and CDR2 is ANQGSEA. This CDR3 has 17 amino acids. The CDR3 spells CNVEGSRGLGSNNEQFF. CDR3 bases: TGCAACGTTGAAGGCTCCAGGGGGCTGGGATCCAACAATGAGCAGTTCTTC.

At least ten counts were recorded for this clonotype. The V call is TRBV4-2, the J call TRBJ2-7; D unresolved. Trimming removed 2 bases from V and 3 bases from J, with 8 bases in between. The CDR3 runs to 13 residues. Germline CDR1 and CDR2: LGHNA and YNFKEQ. Here the CDR3 reads CASSQLSHYEQYF. As DNA, the CDR3 is TGTGCCAGCAGCCAACTTAGTCACTACGAGCAGTACTTC.

Notes on this clonotype: Without the conserved terminal phenylalanine or tryptophan, this CDR3 likely stems from a read error. The rearrangement joins TRBV12-3 or TRBV12-4 to TRBJ2-5; the D gene is possibly TRBD2 (6 bases). This CDR3 has 14 amino acids. The V end was cut by 8 bases, the J end by 7 bases, with 20 bases between. CDR3 protein: CASGTAGSRGTQYS. The CDR3 DNA reads as TGTGCCAGCGGTACGGCCGGGAGTAGGGGGACCCAGTACTCA.